This TCR beta chain was observed in a study of shared clonotypes between healthy human individuals. Profiled with immunoSEQ multiplex PCR; TCRdb holds only in-frame clones, not every one. The table includes roughly 2.6 million clones, approximately 94% detected once. Specimen: naive CD4+ T cells sorted from blood. As for subset: CD45RA+ positively selected. This receptor was identified in a man aged 18 to 30 in good health.

The DNA of the CDR3 is TGTGCCAGCAGCCCACTCAGGGGCAGCCTGAACACTGAAGCTTTCTTT. It is translated as CASSPLRGSLNTEAFF. The V gene is TRBV7-3, the J gene TRBJ1-1; tentative D call: TRBD1 (6 bases). CDR1 is SGHTA, CDR2 FQGTGA, per germline. Trimming took 5 bases from V and 0 from J, leaving 16 bases between them. The length of the CDR3 is 16 residues.